This TCR beta chain was sequenced during a study of blood T cell repertoires in COVID-19 (dated by TCRdb to between 2020 and 2021). Broadly, across the study: Collaborator samples came from the United States, Italy and Spain and covered acute and convalescent phases of COVID-19. The material from the prospective study consisted of cDNA or gDNA derived from T cells, B-cell-depleted T cells, or PBMCs. Subjects who had been exposed to COVID-19, were actively infected with it, or had recovered from it provided the deeply sampled blood TCRbeta repertoires that made up the dataset. The repertoires were released in a freely available public database intended as a resource for research on the immune response to SARS-CoV-2. Samples were obtained from the ongoing ImmuneRACE study (first 160 participants) and from some 1,200 subjects provided by 6 global collaborators. The sample metadata nearly always contained a de-identified subject ID, COVID-19 status, age in years and sex. Where available, HLA class I and class II types were taken from metadata supplied by the sample provider and were not determined by assay-based typing. What the research found in general, with its limitations: The quantity of clinical and demographic metadata differed by source and by participant and was supplied without curation.

Whole blood was collected in K2EDTA tubes by collaborating institutions according to the institutions' own protocols. For TCRbeta analysis, collaborators shipped samples as frozen whole blood, isolated PBMCs, or DNA extracted from either of those sample types. Worth noting for this clone: The antigen this receptor binds is unknown. Base qualities are not at hand, and no much larger clone is one base apart.

TCRbeta CDR3 regions were amplified from genomic DNA using the immunoSEQ Assay, a bias-controlled multiplex PCR. The published analysis was carried out like this. The number of nucleated cells in each sample was estimated from the amplification of reference gene primers within the assay. To quantify the absolute abundance of each unique TCRbeta CDR3 rearrangement, sequence reads were collapsed and filtered. For each sample, productive Simpson clonality was calculated as the square root of Simpson's diversity index over productive rearrangements. Here the immuneACCESS table is served through TCRdb, limited to in-frame sequences with V and J called. Missing clones are a known gap in these copies; in checked studies unresolved V genes cover under half, and the rest lacks a known reason. V, J and clone size are those of that table, while D and trimming were read from the DNA. This sample is represented by about 69,000 clones; roughly 80% of them were singletons. 9% to 10% of the sample lies in the top ten.

V is reduced by 1 base and J by 9 bases, leaving a spacing of 23 bases between them. CDR3 length: 17 amino acids, cysteine to phenylalanine. Only the CDR3 part of the read is kept: 51 bases, read in frame from the first base. From the germline V gene, CDR1 is MGHRA and CDR2 is YSYEKL. This clonotype originated in a woman of 80 years or more with acute or convalescent COVID-19. Sample: peripheral blood. This chain joins TRBV4-1 to TRBJ2-3; TRBD2 is possibly the D segment (6 matching bases). The CDR3 amino acid sequence is: CASSQVGTVSPLDTQYF. In nucleotides, the sequence is TGCGCCAGCAGCCAAGTGGGGACTGTTTCCCCTTTGGACACGCAGTATTTT.